This entry describes one T cell receptor beta chain. Antigen unknown. V lost 5 bases, J lost 3 bases, and 7 bases stayed unmatched. From germline, CDR1 is SGHRS and CDR2 YFSETQ. The CDR3 is 15 residues long. The related graft donor's blood sample was taken on the day of bone marrow donation. Produced via immunoSEQ multiplex PCR; TCRdb's table is partial and in-frame only. The sample carries some 49,000 clones, roughly 92% recorded once. The data derive from a study of T cells after posttransplantation cyclophosphamide. General study results and limits: Recipient CMV seropositivity and CMV reactivation strongly tracked TRB clonality. Donor-recipient repertoire similarity was low at 1-2 months, rising over year one.

J is TRBJ2-7 and V is TRBV5-1; 11 nucleotides agree with TRBD1. The clonotype originates from a woman aged 45-60 years in good health and a related stem cell transplant donor. The sequenced sample was PBMCs. This CDR3 reads CASRGQGGPYYEQYF. The CDR3 DNA reads TGCGCCAGCAGGGGACAGGGGGGACCTTACTACGAGCAGTACTTC.